Shown below are 32 T cell receptor beta chains from a single sample sequenced in a study of blood T cell repertoires in COVID-19. TCRdb's copy holds only in-frame clones and misses some; the assay was immunoSEQ multiplex PCR. This table has roughly 240,000 clones, about 90% appearing once. The sequenced sample was peripheral blood. The receptors were gathered from a woman in her 30s who had recovered from COVID-19.

The rearrangement links TRBV4-1 to TRBJ2-7, with 9 bases identical to TRBD1. Germline V CDR1 and CDR2: MGHRA, YSYEKL. The V segment lost 4 bases and the J segment 0 bases; nucleotides outside the gene matches: 4. The CDR3 has 15 residues. CDR3 coding DNA: TGCGCCAGCAGCCTAAGGGACAGGGTCTCCTACGAGCAGTACTTC. It is translated as CASSLRDRVSYEQYF.

This clone was seen just once. The CDR3 sequence: CASTRDRDSSYEQYF. The DNA of the CDR3 is TGTGCCAGCACAAGGGACCGGGACAGCTCCTACGAGCAGTACTTC. This sequence joins TRBV6-5 and TRBJ2-7; TRBD1 matches at 7 bases. Germline V gene sequence: CDR1 MNHEY, CDR2 SVGAGI. The junction had 9 bases not matched to a gene; V was cut back by 7 bases and J by 0 bases. There are 15 residues in the CDR3.

The chain is built from TRBV7-8 and TRBJ2-1; 9 bases line up with TRBD2. The CDR3 spans 15 residues. CDR1 is SGHVS, CDR2 FQNEAQ, per germline. V was pared by 8 bases and J by 9 bases, with 14 bases of the junction left unmatched. Here the CDR3 reads CASEPSGGIAGEQFF. In DNA form, the CDR3 reads TGTGCCAGCGAACCGAGCGGGGGGATAGCTGGTGAGCAGTTCTTC.

This chain joins TRBV12-3 or TRBV12-4 and TRBJ2-7; 8 bases are shared with TRBD1. Losses at the gene ends were 8 bases for V and 2 bases for J; bases not matched to a gene: 5. CDR3 size: 13 residues. The CDR3 DNA reads as TGTGCCAGCGCGAGGGACAGGACCTACGAGCAGTACTTC. Encoded protein: CASARDRTYEQYF.

The chain joins TRBV29-1 to TRBJ1-3; perhaps TRBD1 as D (5 bases). The V gene's germline CDR1 is SQVTM and CDR2 ANQGSEA. The ends were cut back, 7 bases at V and 0 bases at J, with 13 bases in the middle. The CDR3 has 14 amino acids. The CDR3 protein is CSAVTASSGNTIYF. For the CDR3, the DNA is TGCAGCGCCGTGACAGCGTCCTCTGGAAACACCATATATTTT.

The rearrangement uses TRBV12-3 or TRBV12-4 and TRBJ1-1, with D unclear. The length of the CDR3 is 13 residues. Trimming shortened V by 2 bases and J by 10 bases, and 14 bases separated the two germline ends. The CDR3 bases are TGTGCCAGCAGTTTAATAGGGAGTCGCGGAGCTTTCTTT. Protein sequence: CASSLIGSRGAFF.

V gene TRBV11-3 combines with J gene TRBJ2-7, with 8 nucleotides matching TRBD2. Unmatched junction bases numbered 0, after V lost 5 bases and J lost 6 bases. Germline V gives CDR1 SGHNT, CDR2 YENEEA. The CDR3 has 11 residues. CDR3 loop: CASSRGGEQYF. The CDR3 nucleotides read TGTGCCAGCAGCCGGGGGGGCGAGCAGTACTTC.

The chain employs TRBV5-4 and TRBJ2-2; TRBD1 agrees at 9 bases. The CDR3 length is 14 residues. The junction had 5 bases not matched to a gene; V was cut back by 3 bases and J by 8 bases. Germline assignment: CDR1 SGHNT and CDR2 YYREEE (reference sequence). The CDR3 DNA sequence: TGTGCCAGCAGCTCCGGACAGGGGAGGGGGGAGCTGTTTTTT. Amino acid sequence: CASSSGQGRGELFF.

This chain joins TRBV5-1 and TRBJ2-5; tentatively, D is TRBD1 (5 bases). This CDR3 comprises 14 residues. Between the trimmed V and J ends, which lost 2 bases and 0 bases, there was a span of 8 bases. CDR1 is SGHRS and CDR2 is YFSETQ in the germline V gene. CDR3 sequence: CASSLSGNQETQYF. The CDR3 bases are TGCGCCAGCAGCTTATCAGGGAACCAAGAGACCCAGTACTTC.

A few counts support this clone. The chain employs TRBV5-6 and TRBJ1-3; no clear D gene. Germline loops: CDR1 SGHDT, CDR2 YYEEEE. This CDR3 region has 14 residues. Trimming stripped 1 base from V and 8 bases from J, with 13 bases between. The CDR3 protein is CASSLIGAGDTIYF. DNA of the CDR3: TGTGCCAGCAGCTTGATCGGCGCCGGGGACACCATATATTTT.

This clone was seen repeatedly, ten times or more. The chain has TRBV9 and TRBJ2-7, with 14 bases fitting TRBD2. There are 16 residues in the CDR3. V shed 3 bases and J 7 bases; nucleotides not matched to a gene: 9. CDR1 is SGDLS and CDR2 is YYNGEE in the germline V gene. The CDR3 sequence: CASSARGTSGGTEQYF. The CDR3 DNA is TGTGCCAGCAGCGCGAGGGGGACTAGCGGGGGTACGGAGCAGTACTTC.

The chain couples TRBV7-8 to TRBJ2-7; 9 bases agree with TRBD1. From germline, CDR1 is SGHVS and CDR2 FQNEAQ. This CDR3 spans 20 amino acids. The trim removed 2 bases at V and 3 bases at J, leaving 20 bases unmatched. The CDR3 spells CASSLPQGAIISPNIYEQYF. For the CDR3, the DNA is TGTGCCAGCAGCTTACCACAGGGGGCTATAATATCTCCCAATATCTACGAGCAGTACTTC.

The table lists this clone with a few counts. The chain has TRBV9 and TRBJ1-4; 8 nucleotides line up with TRBD1. Germline V gene data show CDR1 as SGDLS and CDR2 as YYNGEE. CDR3 length: 17 amino acids. V dropped 4 bases and J dropped 2; count of bases not matched to a gene: 10. CDR3 sequence reads: CASSPRDRKATNEKLFF. The CDR3 DNA sequence: TGTGCCAGCAGCCCCCGGGACAGGAAGGCCACTAATGAAAAACTGTTTTTT.

This clone was detected only once. This chain connects TRBV25-1 to TRBJ1-2, with 7 bases fitting TRBD1. Per germline, CDR1 MGHDK and CDR2 SYGVNS. V trimming: 2 bases; J trimming: 3 bases; junction bases outside the gene matches: 6. This CDR3 is 15 amino acids long. The DNA of the CDR3 is TGTGCCAGCAGTGAAGGAACAGGGGCTCACTATGGCTACACCTTC. This translates into CASSEGTGAHYGYTF.

This clone came up a few times. The genes are TRBV7-9 and TRBJ1-6; TRBD1 aligns across 8 bases. Trimming took 1 base from V and 7 from J; bases not matched to a gene: 6. CDR1 and CDR2 from the germline V gene are SEHNR and FQNEAQ (reference sequence). The CDR3 sequence is 16 residues long. The CDR3 region is CASSLVPTGANSPLHF. The CDR3 DNA follows: TGTGCCAGCAGCTTAGTGCCGACAGGGGCGAATTCACCCCTCCACTTT.

The chain is built from TRBV5-4 and TRBJ1-2, with 7 nucleotides matching TRBD1. This CDR3 contains 16 residues. Germline CDR1 SGHNT, CDR2 YYREEE (reference sequence). Unmatched junction bases numbered 12, after V lost 2 bases and J lost 5 bases. In DNA, the CDR3 is TGTGCCAGCAGCTTAGTCACAGGGGTTCCTCTATATGGCTACACCTTC. Protein: CASSLVTGVPLYGYTF. Full variable domain (missing parts from reference TRBV5-4 and TRBJ1-2): ETGVTQSPTHLIKTRGQQVTLRCSSQSGHNTVSWYQQALGQGPQFIFQYYREEENGRGNFPPRFSGLQFPNYSSELNVNALELDDSALYLCASSLVTGVPLYGYTFGSGTRLTVV.

This rearrangement joins TRBV9 to TRBJ2-2, with a weak D call TRBD1 (5 bases). The V and J ends lost 4 bases and 4 bases respectively, with 11 bases between them. Germline CDR1 and CDR2: SGDLS and YYNGEE. CDR3 length: 14 amino acids. CDR3 sequence reads: CASSSRASTGELFF. Here the CDR3 DNA reads TGTGCCAGCAGCAGCAGGGCGAGCACCGGGGAGCTGTTTTTT.

This clone was counted a few times. The chain combines TRBV29-1 with TRBJ1-1; D remains unclear. Germline-derived CDR1 and CDR2 are SQVTM and ANQGSEA. There are 10 residues in the CDR3. Trimming stripped 5 bases from V and 4 bases from J, with 5 bases between. DNA of the CDR3: TGCAGCGTTCTGTCCACTGAAGCTTTCTTT. Translation gives CSVLSTEAFF.

The chain uses TRBV5-6 and TRBJ1-5, with D possibly being TRBD1 (6 bases). The CDR3 spans 15 residues. Looked up from germline, CDR1 is SGHDT and CDR2 is YYEEEE. V lost 3 bases and J lost 3, with 13 bases in between. In DNA, the CDR3 is TGTGCCAGCAGCTCCTTGAACAGGGACAATCAGCCCCAGCATTTT. It specifies CASSSLNRDNQPQHF.

This clone came up a few times. V is TRBV19 and J is TRBJ1-2; D possibly corresponds to TRBD1 (6 bases). Trimming stripped 9 bases from V and 3 bases from J, with 17 bases between. This CDR3 comprises 14 residues. The germline V gene has CDR1 LNHDA and CDR2 SQIVND (reference sequence). CDR3 nucleotides: TGTGCCAGCCGGACAGTTAGGGAAGACTATGGCTACACCTTC. Protein product: CASRTVREDYGYTF. Full variable domain (rest looked up from reference TRBV19 and TRBJ1-2): DGGITQSPKYLFRKEGQNVTLSCEQNLNHDAMYWYRQDPGQGLRLIYYSQIVNDFQKGDIAEGYSVSREKKESFPLTVTSAQKNPTAFYLCASRTVREDYGYTFGSGTRLTVV.

The chain couples TRBV6-5 to TRBJ2-5; D is unclear. The V end lost 1 base, the J end lost 5 bases, and 11 bases lay between the germline ends. The CDR3 contains 14 residues. From germline, CDR1 is MNHEY and CDR2 SVGAGI. CDR3 amino acids: CASSYYLASETQYF. CDR3 in DNA: TGTGCCAGCAGTTACTACTTAGCCTCGGAGACCCAGTACTTC.

The rearrangement joins TRBV19 to TRBJ2-7; no reliable D call. V lost 8 bases to trimming and J lost 2 bases, with 13 bases between them. Germline V gene sequence: CDR1 LNHDA, CDR2 SQIVND (reference sequence). The CDR3 contains 13 residues. The DNA of the CDR3 is TGTGCCAGTGGGCCCGCAGCTACCTACGAGCAGTACTTC. Its translation: CASGPAATYEQYF.

The rearrangement links TRBV29-1 to TRBJ2-1, with unresolved D. V lost 1 base and J lost 8, with 6 bases in between. Germline V lookup: CDR1 SQVTM, CDR2 ANQGSEA. This CDR3 contains 11 residues. CDR3 amino acids: CSVEGQYEQFF. CDR3 DNA: TGCAGCGTTGAAGGTCAGTATGAGCAGTTCTTC.

The gene calls are TRBV14 and TRBJ2-1, with TRBD2 matching 10 bases. CDR3 length equals 16 residues. Trimming removed 1 base from V and 7 bases from J; junction bases left unmatched: 7. Germline loops: CDR1 SGHDN, CDR2 FVKESK. CDR3 amino acids: CASSQVPLAGSNEQFF. The CDR3 region has the DNA TGTGCCAGCAGCCAAGTACCACTAGCGGGGAGTAATGAGCAGTTCTTC.

This chain connects TRBV4-1 to TRBJ1-3; no firm D call. The CDR3 contains 17 residues. Trimming removed 0 bases at V and 0 bases at J, with 12 bases between. Germline V lookup: CDR1 MGHRA, CDR2 YSYEKL. CDR3: CASSQDNPVLSGNTIYF. As DNA, the CDR3 is TGCGCCAGCAGCCAAGATAACCCCGTACTCTCTGGAAACACCATATATTTT.

The chain couples TRBV20-1 to TRBJ2-5, with no clear D. CDR1 and CDR2 from the germline V gene are DFQATT and SNEGSKA (reference sequence). V lost 3 bases and J 5 bases, leaving 7 bases between the germline ends. CDR3 length: 11 residues. CDR3: CSARSSETQYF. The CDR3 nucleotides read TGCAGTGCTAGGTCGTCGGAGACCCAGTACTTC.

V and J are TRBV7-8 and TRBJ1-1; maybe TRBD1 (5 bases). Per germline, CDR1 SGHVS and CDR2 FQNEAQ. This CDR3 has 15 amino acids. The V gene lost 3 bases and the J gene lost 8 bases, with 19 bases spanning the gap. This CDR3 is CASSFRRITKGEAFF. The CDR3 DNA follows: TGTGCCAGCAGCTTCCGCAGGATTACAAAGGGGGAAGCTTTCTTT.

The chain is built from TRBV7-2 and TRBJ2-1, with TRBD2 matching over 9 bases. This CDR3 comprises 14 residues. The ends lost 3 bases at V and 10 bases at J; junction bases unmatched: 7. Looked up from germline, CDR1 is SGHTA and CDR2 is FQGNSA. The CDR3 here is CASSLGLAGSEQFF. As DNA, the CDR3 is TGTGCCAGCAGCTTGGGTCTAGCGGGGAGCGAGCAGTTCTTC.

This chain links TRBV6-2 or TRBV6-3 with TRBJ1-1, with a weak D call TRBD1 (5 bases). Trimming cost V 5 bases and J 1 base, with 8 bases left between them. The CDR3 extends over 13 amino acids. The germline CDR1 and CDR2 sequences are MNHEY and SVGEGT. CDR3 region: CASSQTGNTEAFF. The CDR3 nucleotides read TGTGCCAGCAGTCAAACAGGGAACACTGAAGCTTTCTTT.

This clone appeared many times. This chain connects TRBV10-3 to TRBJ2-7; 9 bases line up with TRBD2. Germline V gene lookup returns CDR1 ENHRY and CDR2 SYGVKD. The CDR3 totals 17 residues. J lost 1 base, V lost 4 bases, and 11 bases had no gene match. This chain's CDR3 is CAISGLPKSGGSYEQYF. The CDR3 DNA sequence: TGTGCCATCAGTGGGCTCCCTAAAAGCGGGGGGTCCTACGAGCAGTACTTC.

CDR3: CASSQDMRVPTDTQYF. CDR3 bases: TGTGCCAGCAGCCAAGATATGCGCGTTCCCACAGATACGCAGTATTTT. V is TRBV4-2 and J is TRBJ2-3; D remains unclear. CDR3 size: 16 residues. The germline V gene has CDR1 LGHNA and CDR2 YNFKEQ. V dropped 0 bases and J dropped 2 bases, with 12 bases sitting between them.

The rearrangement links TRBV7-7 to TRBJ2-1; D uncertain. The CDR3 has 13 amino acids. V dropped 4 bases and J dropped 3 bases, with 7 bases sitting between them. Per the germline V gene, CDR1 is SSHAT and CDR2 is FNYEAQ (reference sequence). CDR3 nucleotide sequence: TGTGCCAGCAGCTCCGGTGACTACAATGAGCAGTTCTTC. It encodes CASSSGDYNEQFF.